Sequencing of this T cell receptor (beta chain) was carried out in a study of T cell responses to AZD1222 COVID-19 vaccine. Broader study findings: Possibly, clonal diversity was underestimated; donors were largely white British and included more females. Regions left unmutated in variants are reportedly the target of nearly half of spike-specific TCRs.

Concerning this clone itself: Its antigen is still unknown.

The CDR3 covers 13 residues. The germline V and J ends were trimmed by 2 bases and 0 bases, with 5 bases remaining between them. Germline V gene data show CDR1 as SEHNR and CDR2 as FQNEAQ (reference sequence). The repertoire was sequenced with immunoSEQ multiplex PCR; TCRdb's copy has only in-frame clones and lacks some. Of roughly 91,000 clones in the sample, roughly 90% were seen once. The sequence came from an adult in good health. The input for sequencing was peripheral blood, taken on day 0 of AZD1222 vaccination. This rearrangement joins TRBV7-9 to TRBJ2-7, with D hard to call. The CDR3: CASSLSHSYEQYF. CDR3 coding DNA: TGTGCCAGCAGCTTATCCCACTCCTACGAGCAGTACTTC.